A selection of T cell receptor beta chains follows, all from one sample in a study of cytomegalovirus exposure and HLA in healthy donors. The protocol was immunoSEQ multiplex PCR, while the TCRdb copy is restricted to in-frame clones and leaves out a portion. Altogether roughly 100,000 clones are present, 82% being singletons, with the ten largest covering about 1.6%. Sequences were obtained from PBMCs. Source of these receptors: a man between 45 and 60 years old in good health and CMV-seronegative. Both conserved end residues are part of each CDR3. The D gene is left open where the match is weak. Size is omitted from some rows. Given values are once, few, many or a class for expanded clones.

CDR3: CASSYGTTRGSPLHF
DNA: TGCGCCAGCAGCTACGGGACTACTCGGGGATCACCCCTCCACTTT
D: .
V: TRBV5-1
J: TRBJ1-6
size: .

CDR3: CASSPTGNTEAFF
DNA: TGTGCCAGCAGCCCGACAGGGAACACTGAAGCTTTCTTT
D: .
V: TRBV7-9
J: TRBJ1-1
size: once

CDR3: CSVQGGTGYGYTF
DNA: TGCAGCGTTCAGGGAGGTACGGGCTATGGCTACACCTTC
D: .
V: TRBV29-1
J: TRBJ1-2
size: .

CDR3: CASSQDLASGGFGYTQYF
DNA: TGCGCCAGCAGCCAAGATTTAGCTAGCGGGGGGTTCGGATATACGCAGTATTTT
D: TRBD2
V: TRBV4-1
J: TRBJ2-3
size: .

CDR3: CASSIDWQIGELFF
DNA: TGTGCCAGTAGTATAGATTGGCAGATCGGGGAGCTGTTTTTT
D: .
V: TRBV19
J: TRBJ2-2
size: .

CDR3: CASSQAGQPTYGYTF
DNA: TGCGCCAGCAGCCAGGCAGGACAGCCAACCTATGGCTACACCTTC
D: .
V: TRBV4-1
J: TRBJ1-2
size: few

CDR3: CASSYVADTEAFF
DNA: TGTGCCAGCAGCTACGTAGCCGACACTGAAGCTTTCTTT
D: .
V: TRBV5-6
J: TRBJ1-1
size: .

CDR3: CASSPVTGVMNQPQHF
DNA: TGCGCCAGCAGCCCAGTTACAGGGGTGATGAATCAGCCCCAGCATTTT
D: TRBD1
V: TRBV4-1
J: TRBJ1-5
size: once

CDR3: CASSRGQGVSEKLFF
DNA: TGTGCCAGCAGTCGCGGACAGGGGGTTTCGGAAAAACTGTTTTTT
D: TRBD1
V: TRBV6-5
J: TRBJ1-4
size: .

CDR3: CASSGEVNEAFF
DNA: TGTGCCAGCAGCGGGGAGGTGAATGAAGCTTTCTTT
D: .
V: TRBV4-2
J: TRBJ1-1
size: .

CDR3: CASSIGGTQYF
DNA: TGTGCCAGTAGTATCGGGGGGACCCAGTACTTC
D: .
V: TRBV19
J: TRBJ2-5
size: .

CDR3: CASSQERGRSMNTEAFF
DNA: TGTGCCAGCAGCCAAGAACGCGGGCGATCAATGAACACTGAAGCTTTCTTT
D: .
V: TRBV4-2
J: TRBJ1-1
size: .

CDR3: CASSQGGSSTDTQYF
DNA: TGCGCCAGCAGTCAAGGGGGATCTAGCACAGATACGCAGTATTTT
D: .
V: TRBV5-1
J: TRBJ2-3
size: .

CDR3: CATSSEAYNSPLHF
DNA: TGTGCCACCAGCAGTGAGGCCTATAATTCACCCCTCCACTTT
D: .
V: TRBV15
J: TRBJ1-6
size: .

CDR3: CASSGGLAVVVEQFF
DNA: TGTGCCAGCAGTGGAGGACTAGCGGTGGTGGTTGAGCAGTTCTTC
D: TRBD2
V: TRBV27
J: TRBJ2-1
size: medium-sized

CDR3: CASSFGIGQFNSPLHF
DNA: TGTGCCAGCAGTTTCGGGATAGGACAGTTTAATTCACCCCTCCACTTT
D: .
V: TRBV28
J: TRBJ1-6
size: .

CDR3: CASSPGRGRAAIYGYTF
DNA: TGCGCCAGCAGCCCCGGGAGGGGTAGGGCAGCGATCTATGGCTACACCTTC
D: .
V: TRBV23-1
J: TRBJ1-2
size: .

CDR3: CASSSIRGGWNEQFF
DNA: TGTGCCAGCAGCTCAATTCGGGGGGGGTGGAATGAGCAGTTCTTC
D: TRBD2
V: TRBV6-5
J: TRBJ2-1
size: .

CDR3: CASSVGQSGANVLTF
DNA: TGTGCCAGCAGCGTAGGACAAAGCGGGGCCAACGTCCTGACTTTC
D: .
V: TRBV9
J: TRBJ2-6
size: .

CDR3: CASSGQGGSDNTEAFF
DNA: TGTGCCAGCTCCGGACAGGGGGGCTCAGACAACACTGAAGCTTTCTTT
D: TRBD1
V: TRBV18
J: TRBJ1-1
size: .

CDR3: CASSKTRQGPMNTEAFF
DNA: TGTGCCAGTAGTAAAACTAGACAGGGGCCAATGAACACTGAAGCTTTCTTT
D: TRBD1
V: TRBV19
J: TRBJ1-1
size: few

CDR3: CASSPLGVGDTEAFF
DNA: TGCGCCAGCAGCCCGCTCGGGGTAGGTGACACTGAAGCTTTCTTT
D: .
V: TRBV5-1
J: TRBJ1-1
size: once

CDR3: CASSAGLAGGSYEQYF
DNA: TGTGCCAGCAGCGCGGGACTAGCGGGGGGGTCCTACGAGCAGTACTTC
D: TRBD2
V: TRBV7-8
J: TRBJ2-7
size: .

CDR3: CSSSLIGETQYF
DNA: TGTTCCAGCAGCTTAATCGGAGAGACCCAGTACTTC
D: .
V: TRBV7-9
J: TRBJ2-5
size: .

CDR3: CATTPGNTDTQYF
DNA: TGTGCCACCACTCCGGGGAACACAGATACGCAGTATTTT
D: .
V: TRBV10-3
J: TRBJ2-3
size: .

CDR3: CAIKGLAGYSNTGELFF
DNA: TGTGCCATCAAGGGACTAGCGGGATATTCGAACACCGGGGAGCTGTTTTTT
D: TRBD2
V: TRBV10-3
J: TRBJ2-2
size: .

CDR3: CAISESRVTGANSPLHF
DNA: TGTGCCATCAGTGAGTCCCGGGTCACAGGGGCTAATTCACCCCTCCACTTT
D: TRBD1
V: TRBV10-3
J: TRBJ1-6
size: .

CDR3: CASRTGGTEAFF
DNA: TGTGCCAGTAGGACAGGGGGAACTGAAGCTTTCTTT
D: TRBD1
V: TRBV19
J: TRBJ1-1
size: .

CDR3: CASSSQGVNTEAFF
DNA: TGTGCCAGCAGTTCGCAGGGGGTGAACACTGAGGCTTTCTTT
D: TRBD1
V: TRBV28
J: TRBJ1-1
size: .

CDR3: CASSSRPGRSYEQYF
DNA: TGTGCCAGCAGCTCGCGCCCCGGTCGCTCCTACGAGCAGTACTTC
D: .
V: TRBV7-2
J: TRBJ2-7
size: .

CDR3: CASSKRGAGTDTQYF
DNA: TGTGCCAGCAGCAAGCGGGGGGCTGGCACAGATACGCAGTATTTT
D: TRBD2
V: TRBV7-2
J: TRBJ2-3
size: once

CDR3: CASSGDRDTGELFF
DNA: TGTGCCAGCAGTGGGGACAGGGATACCGGGGAGCTGTTTTTT
D: TRBD1
V: TRBV2
J: TRBJ2-2
size: .

CDR3: CASSYSNRLHNSPLHF
DNA: TGTGCCAGCAGTTACTCGAACAGGCTCCATAATTCACCCCTCCACTTT
D: .
V: TRBV6-5
J: TRBJ1-6
size: .

CDR3: CAIGLAGGADTQYF
DNA: TGTGCCATCGGATTAGCGGGGGGAGCGGATACGCAGTATTTT
D: TRBD2
V: TRBV10-3
J: TRBJ2-3
size: .

CDR3: CASSQTQGWGGGYTF
DNA: TGCGCCAGCAGCCAAACCCAGGGGTGGGGCGGTGGCTACACCTTC
D: .
V: TRBV4-1
J: TRBJ1-2
size: .

CDR3: CASSVTIRGAGNIQYF
DNA: TGTGCCAGCAGCGTCACAATCCGGGGGGCCGGAAACATTCAGTACTTC
D: .
V: TRBV9
J: TRBJ2-4
size: .

CDR3: CASTAPGEDTQYF
DNA: TGTGCCAGTACCGCCCCGGGGGAGGATACGCAGTATTTT
D: .
V: TRBV19
J: TRBJ2-3
size: .

CDR3: CASSPSGGRRNTIYF
DNA: TGTGCCAGCTCACCATCGGGTGGGAGGAGAAACACCATATATTTT
D: .
V: TRBV18
J: TRBJ1-3
size: .

CDR3: CASSAGSMNTEAFF
DNA: TGTGCCAGCAGCGCCGGGTCCATGAACACTGAAGCTTTCTTT
D: .
V: TRBV9
J: TRBJ1-1
size: .

CDR3: CATSPRRTANTEAFF
DNA: TGTGCCACCAGCCCCCGGCGGACAGCGAACACTGAAGCTTTCTTT
D: .
V: TRBV15
J: TRBJ1-1
size: once

CDR3: CASSHSPGQGAGANVLTF
DNA: TGTGCCAGCAGCCATTCTCCGGGACAGGGGGCTGGGGCCAACGTCCTGACTTTC
D: TRBD1
V: TRBV14
J: TRBJ2-6
size: few

CDR3: CASSVSGEGTEAFF
DNA: TGTGCCAGCAGCGTATCAGGGGAGGGCACTGAAGCTTTCTTT
D: .
V: TRBV9
J: TRBJ1-1
size: few

CDR3: CASREEQGNTEAFF
DNA: TGCGCCAGCAGGGAAGAACAGGGGAACACTGAAGCTTTCTTT
D: .
V: TRBV10-1
J: TRBJ1-1
size: .

CDR3: CATRDRAINEQFF
DNA: TGTGCCACCCGGGACAGGGCTATCAATGAGCAGTTCTTC
D: TRBD1
V: TRBV6-1
J: TRBJ2-1
size: .

CDR3: CASSPSVGDYEQYF
DNA: TGTGCCAGCAGCCCTTCGGTAGGGGACTACGAGCAGTACTTC
D: .
V: TRBV5-4
J: TRBJ2-7
size: .

CDR3: CASGERGGNANTGELFF
DNA: TGTGCCAGCGGCGAGCGGGGGGGAAACGCGAACACCGGGGAGCTGTTTTTT
D: TRBD2
V: TRBV5-4
J: TRBJ2-2
size: .

CDR3: CASSLKLGGGTDTQYF
DNA: TGTGCCAGCAGCTTAAAGTTGGGCGGGGGGACAGATACGCAGTATTTT
D: TRBD2
V: TRBV7-3
J: TRBJ2-3
size: .

CDR3: CASNRGTGDTEAFF
DNA: TGTGCCAGCAATCGGGGGACAGGGGACACTGAAGCTTTCTTT
D: TRBD1
V: TRBV6-5
J: TRBJ1-1
size: .

CDR3: CASSYDPQGGQPQHF
DNA: TGTGCCAGCAGTTACGACCCTCAGGGAGGACAGCCCCAGCATTTT
D: .
V: TRBV6-5
J: TRBJ1-5
size: once

CDR3: CASSLGVQRGQPQHF
DNA: TGTGCCAGCAGTTTGGGCGTCCAACGGGGTCAGCCCCAGCATTTT
D: .
V: TRBV28
J: TRBJ1-5
size: .

CDR3: CASSPGTGDDGYTF
DNA: TGTGCCAGCAGTCCGGGGACAGGGGATGATGGCTACACCTTC
D: TRBD1
V: TRBV27
J: TRBJ1-2
size: few

CDR3: CASSEQAGHNEQFF
DNA: TGTGCCAGCAGTGAACAGGCAGGGCACAATGAGCAGTTCTTC
D: .
V: TRBV2
J: TRBJ2-1
size: once

CDR3: CASGPGQGAGQPQHF
DNA: TGTGCCAGCGGACCGGGACAGGGGGCAGGTCAGCCCCAGCATTTT
D: TRBD1
V: TRBV7-8
J: TRBJ1-5
size: .

CDR3: CASSLAGQVNNEQFF
DNA: TGTGCCAGCAGCTTAGCGGGACAGGTCAACAATGAGCAGTTCTTC
D: TRBD1
V: TRBV7-9
J: TRBJ2-1
size: .

CDR3: CASSLSVPSLVSDTQYF
DNA: TGTGCCAGCAGTTTATCTGTTCCTAGTCTCGTGTCAGATACGCAGTATTTT
D: .
V: TRBV27
J: TRBJ2-3
size: .

CDR3: CASSGGPQNTGELFF
DNA: TGTGCCAGCAGCGGAGGGCCTCAGAACACCGGGGAGCTGTTTTTT
D: .
V: TRBV7-2
J: TRBJ2-2
size: .

CDR3: CATRASGGWGNQPQHF
DNA: TGTGCCACCCGAGCGTCGGGAGGTTGGGGCAATCAGCCCCAGCATTTT
D: .
V: TRBV2
J: TRBJ1-5
size: .